A selection of T cell receptor beta chains follows, all from one sample in a study of shared clonotypes between healthy human individuals. Assay used: immunoSEQ multiplex PCR; TCRdb lists only in-frame clones, some missing. The table shows over 2 million clones, with about 95% occurring only once. The specimen sequenced was naive CD8+ T cells sorted from blood. These receptors originate from a man between 18 and 35 years old in good health. The CDR3 runs from the conserved cysteine through the conserved F or W. A D gene is named only where the DNA matches it firmly. Clone sizes are given selectively: once, few, many, or a class where the clone is expanded.

d_gene	v_gene	len	abundance	j_gene	CDR3aa	CDR3nt
NA	TRBV4-1	15	NA	TRBJ1-1	CASNPGVGSGTEAFF	TGCGCCAGCAACCCCGGCGTGGGGTCCGGCACTGAAGCTTTCTTT
NA	TRBV10-3	14	NA	TRBJ1-5	CAISDGGPAQPQHF	TGTGCCATCAGTGACGGGGGGCCGGCTCAGCCCCAGCATTTT
TRBD2	TRBV7-3	21	NA	TRBJ2-2	CASSPYHPRLAGGSETGELFF	TGTGCCAGCAGCCCCTACCACCCCCGACTAGCGGGGGGCTCGGAAACCGGGGAGCTGTTTTTT
NA	TRBV5-4	16	NA	TRBJ2-6	CASSLDVGSGANVLTF	TGTGCCAGCAGCTTGGATGTGGGATCTGGGGCCAACGTCCTGACTTTC
NA	TRBV5-5	14	NA	TRBJ2-7	CASSLNPGTYEQYF	TGTGCCAGCAGCCTTAACCCGGGGACCTACGAGCAGTACTTC
NA	TRBV10-3	16	NA	TRBJ1-3	CAISESGRNAGNTIYF	TGTGCCATCAGTGAGTCAGGCCGAAACGCTGGAAACACCATATATTTT
TRBD2	TRBV5-1	12	NA	TRBJ2-7	CASSAGGGEQYF	TGCGCCAGCAGCGCCGGCGGGGGCGAGCAGTACTTC
TRBD1	TRBV4-1	16	NA	TRBJ2-7	CASSPQDRLNYYEQYF	TGCGCCAGCAGCCCGCAGGACAGGCTAAACTACTACGAGCAGTACTTC
TRBD1	TRBV10-1	16	NA	TRBJ2-5	CASSDFPRTGQETQYF	TGCGCCAGCAGTGATTTTCCGCGGACAGGCCAAGAGACCCAGTACTTC
NA	TRBV28	15	NA	TRBJ1-5	CASSPGEVSNQPQHF	TGTGCCAGCAGCCCAGGGGAGGTGAGCAATCAGCCCCAGCATTTT
NA	TRBV7-9	13	NA	TRBJ2-5	CASSLSTYPTQYF	TGTGCCAGCAGCCTATCGACTTACCCGACCCAGTACTTC
TRBD1	TRBV7-8	14	NA	TRBJ2-7	CASSFDRGAYEQYF	TGTGCCAGCAGCTTTGACAGGGGGGCCTACGAGCAGTACTTC
TRBD1	TRBV4-1	13	NA	TRBJ2-7	CASSLTGNYEQYF	TGCGCCAGCAGCCTGACAGGGAACTACGAGCAGTACTTC
NA	TRBV7-6	14	NA	TRBJ2-5	CASSSDPGRETQYF	TGTGCCAGCAGCTCTGACCCAGGGAGGGAGACCCAGTACTTC
NA	TRBV27	13	few	TRBJ1-2	CASSLTANYGYTF	TGTGCCAGCAGTTTGACAGCTAACTATGGCTACACCTTC
NA	TRBV7-9	17	NA	TRBJ1-3	CASSLPGDPLSGNTIYF	TGTGCCAGCAGCTTACCTGGGGACCCCCTCTCTGGAAACACCATATATTTT
TRBD1	TRBV7-6	15	NA	TRBJ2-7	CASSLGGGQFYEQYF	TGTGCCAGCAGCTTAGGTGGGGGACAGTTCTACGAGCAGTACTTC
TRBD2	TRBV2	17	NA	TRBJ2-3	CASSEVLAGISTDTQYF	TGTGCCAGCAGTGAAGTTCTAGCGGGGATAAGCACAGATACGCAGTATTTT
NA	TRBV4-3	15	NA	TRBJ1-2	CASSQDPGPDYGYTF	TGCGCCAGCAGCCAAGATCCAGGGCCCGACTATGGCTACACCTTC
NA	TRBV7-8	14	once	TRBJ2-1	CASSFSEGNNEQFF	TGTGCCAGCAGCTTTTCGGAGGGGAACAATGAGCAGTTCTTC
NA	TRBV5-6	11	few	TRBJ2-3	CASSSTDTQYF	TGTGCCAGCAGCAGCACAGATACGCAGTATTTT
NA	TRBV4-1	14	NA	TRBJ2-5	CASSPTYIQETQYF	TGCGCCAGCAGCCCAACCTATATCCAAGAGACCCAGTACTTC
NA	TRBV28	14	NA	TRBJ2-7	CASSFARLVYEQYF	TGTGCCAGCAGTTTCGCGCGACTGGTCTACGAGCAGTACTTC
TRBD1	TRBV6-5	13	NA	TRBJ2-7	CASSSGQDYEQYF	TGTGCCAGCAGTTCCGGACAGGACTACGAGCAGTACTTC
NA	TRBV4-2	14	once	TRBJ1-2	CASSPVVGARLEAF	TGTGCCAGCAGCCCGGTCGTGGGAGCCCGGCTAGAGGCCTTC
TRBD2	TRBV4-1	14	NA	TRBJ2-3	CASRLAGGTDTQYF	TGCGCCAGCAGACTAGCGGGGGGGACAGATACGCAGTATTTT
NA	TRBV7-2	16	NA	TRBJ2-2	CASSWWAGIGTGELFF	TGTGCCAGCAGCTGGTGGGCAGGGATCGGCACCGGGGAGCTGTTTTTT
TRBD1	TRBV28	13	NA	TRBJ1-2	CASRTGGNYGYTF	TGTGCCAGCCGGACAGGGGGTAACTATGGCTACACCTTC
NA	TRBV6-5	15	NA	TRBJ2-1	CASSYDYSSYNEQFF	TGTGCCAGCAGTTACGACTATAGTTCCTACAATGAGCAGTTCTTC
NA	TRBV28	14	NA	TRBJ2-7	CASSLAGASYEQYF	TGTGCCAGCAGTTTGGCAGGGGCCTCCTACGAGCAGTACTTC
NA	TRBV6-5	15	NA	TRBJ2-5	CASSSGTEAGETQYF	TGTGCCAGCAGTTCCGGGACCGAGGCGGGAGAGACCCAGTACTTC
TRBD1	TRBV7-9	15	NA	TRBJ1-1	CASSAGEGQQPEAFF	TGTGCCAGCAGCGCAGGGGAGGGACAGCAACCTGAAGCTTTCTTT
NA	TRBV13	17	NA	TRBJ1-2	CASRAPGHGQSFRGYTF	TGTGCCAGCAGGGCACCGGGACACGGCCAGAGTTTTCGGGGCTACACCTTC
NA	TRBV28	17	NA	TRBJ2-7	CASSLILEGTRSYEQYF	TGTGCCAGCAGTTTAATATTGGAGGGGACCCGATCCTACGAGCAGTACTTC
TRBD2	TRBV27	14	NA	TRBJ2-7	CASSFGGSSYEQYF	TGTGCCAGCAGTTTTGGCGGGAGCTCCTACGAGCAGTACTTC
TRBD2	TRBV7-8	16	NA	TRBJ2-7	CASSSFWGEGPNEQYF	TGTGCCAGCAGCTCTTTTTGGGGGGAGGGCCCCAACGAGCAGTACTTC
NA	TRBV7-9	15	NA	TRBJ2-7	CASSLVEVRSYEQYF	TGTGCCAGCAGCTTAGTCGAGGTACGCTCCTACGAGCAGTACTTC
TRBD2	TRBV5-6	13	NA	TRBJ2-7	CASQPGGVYEQYF	TGTGCCAGCCAACCGGGGGGAGTCTACGAGCAGTACTTC
NA	TRBV27	10	NA	TRBJ1-3	CAIRYGTIYF	TGTGCCATCAGGTACGGCACCATATATTTT
TRBD1	TRBV5-8	14	NA	TRBJ1-5	CASSLGQGLQPQHF	TGTGCCAGCAGCTTGGGACAGGGGTTACAGCCCCAGCATTTT
TRBD1	TRBV4-1	11	once	TRBJ1-1	CASSPGQEAFF	TGCGCCAGCAGCCCGGGACAGGAAGCTTTCTTT
NA	TRBV28	13	once	TRBJ2-7	CASSRDGGYEQYF	TGTGCCAGCAGTCGTGATGGGGGATACGAGCAGTACTTC
TRBD1	TRBV7-9	15	few	TRBJ2-5	CASSFPLDREETQYF	TGTGCCAGCAGCTTTCCTCTCGACAGGGAAGAGACCCAGTACTTC
NA	TRBV11-3	13	NA	TRBJ2-6	CASSYPGANVLTF	TGTGCCAGCAGTTATCCTGGGGCCAACGTCCTGACTTTC
TRBD2	TRBV11-2	15	NA	TRBJ2-3	CASSSWEGSTDTQYF	TGTGCCAGCAGCTCTTGGGAGGGGAGCACAGATACGCAGTATTTT
TRBD1	TRBV5-1	14	NA	TRBJ2-7	CASSWTGPAYEQYF	TGCGCCAGCAGCTGGACAGGGCCTGCCTACGAGCAGTACTTC
NA	TRBV10-3	15	NA	TRBJ2-3	CAIRPGGESADTQYF	TGTGCCATCAGACCAGGGGGGGAAAGCGCAGATACGCAGTATTTT
TRBD2	TRBV2	16	NA	TRBJ2-5	CASSAGTSGPQETQYF	TGTGCCAGCAGTGCCGGGACTAGCGGGCCCCAAGAGACCCAGTACTTC
TRBD2	TRBV5-4	18	NA	TRBJ2-7	CASSLLELAGVGPYEQYF	TGTGCCAGCAGCTTGTTGGAACTAGCGGGAGTTGGTCCCTACGAGCAGTACTTC